The rows below give T cell receptor beta chains drawn from one sample of a study of beta chain features in type 1 diabetes. Libraries were prepared by immunoSEQ multiplex PCR; TCRdb keeps only in-frame clonotypes and omits some of them. The sample includes about 900,000 clones, about a sixth seen only once; the top ten take around 0.02%. What was sequenced was naive CD4+ T cells from blood. Every receptor here comes from a woman between 18 and 29 years old in good health. Both conserved end residues are part of each CDR3. A D gene is named only where the DNA matches it firmly. Where a row states a size, it is once, few, many or the class of an expanded clone; other rows omit it.

j_call clone_size v_call d_call cdr3_aa cdr3_nt
TRBJ2-1 - TRBV9 - CASSATPYNEQFF TGTGCCAGCAGCGCCACGCCTTACAATGAGCAGTTCTTC
TRBJ2-3 - TRBV4-2 TRBD2 CASSHPLAGATDTQYF TGTGCCAGCAGCCACCCCCTAGCGGGAGCCACAGATACGCAGTATTTT
TRBJ2-3 few TRBV18 - CASSLQRQDTQYF TGTGCCAGCTCACTACAGAGACAGGATACGCAGTATTTT
TRBJ2-5 few TRBV5-4 TRBD1 CASRKGQGKETQYF TGTGCCAGCAGAAAAGGACAGGGCAAAGAGACCCAGTACTTC
TRBJ2-5 few TRBV15 TRBD2 CATSRVGLAGAGETQYF TGTGCCACCAGCAGAGTGGGACTAGCGGGAGCAGGGGAGACCCAGTACTTC
TRBJ1-1 - TRBV12-5 - CASGFNTRNTEAFF TGTGCTAGTGGTTTTAATACGAGGAACACTGAAGCTTTCTTT
TRBJ1-4 - TRBV6-5 TRBD1 CASSYEGGQGGEKLFF TGTGCCAGCAGTTACGAGGGGGGACAGGGAGGGGAAAAACTGTTTTTT
TRBJ2-3 few TRBV29-1 TRBD2 CSANGLAGPTDTQYF TGCAGCGCAAACGGACTAGCGGGCCCCACAGATACGCAGTATTTT
TRBJ1-5 few TRBV28 - CASSFRDGGFQPQHF TGTGCCAGCAGTTTTAGGGACGGAGGGTTTCAGCCCCAGCATTTT
TRBJ2-7 few TRBV2 - CATKGSQNSYEQYF TGTGCCACCAAAGGGTCCCAGAACTCCTACGAGCAGTACTTC
TRBJ2-1 - TRBV19 TRBD1 CASKGQGRFGQFF TGTGCCAGTAAGGGACAGGGCCGTTTCGGGCAGTTCTTC
TRBJ2-1 - TRBV5-1 - CASSLLSLGNEQFF TGCGCCAGCAGCTTGTTATCCTTGGGTAATGAGCAGTTCTTC
TRBJ2-2 - TRBV19 TRBD2 CASSAGTSGLGELFF TGTGCCAGTAGTGCCGGGACTAGCGGGCTAGGGGAGCTGTTTTTT
TRBJ2-1 - TRBV5-1 TRBD2 CASGASGFYNEQFF TGCGCCAGCGGTGCTAGCGGGTTTTACAATGAGCAGTTCTTC
TRBJ2-2 - TRBV18 - CASSPSADGELFF TGTGCCAGCTCACCATCAGCGGACGGGGAGCTGTTTTTT
TRBJ2-7 - TRBV11-2 - CASSLVAGGTYEQYF TGTGCCAGCAGCTTAGTGGCCGGCGGAACCTACGAGCAGTACTTC
TRBJ2-3 few TRBV4-2 - CASSQLSGLTGTDTQYF TGTGCCAGCAGCCAATTATCAGGGCTCACCGGCACAGATACGCAGTATTTT
TRBJ2-1 - TRBV6-5 - CASSLVVNNEQFF TGTGCCAGCAGTTTGGTAGTCAACAATGAGCAGTTCTTC